What follows are 19 T cell receptor beta chains derived from one specimen sequenced in a study of blood T cell repertoires in COVID-19. Measured with immunoSEQ multiplex PCR; TCRdb has only the in-frame clones, and not every one. This sample has approximately 230,000 clones, with roughly 82% found just once. Sequenced material: peripheral blood. The receptors derive from an elderly woman with active or convalescent COVID-19.

A few counts support this clone. V gene TRBV29-1 combines with J gene TRBJ2-1, with D perhaps TRBD2 (6 bases). Germline lookup yields CDR1 SQVTM and CDR2 ANQGSEA. Deletions cut 6 bases from V and 0 bases from J, with 15 bases between. This CDR3 contains 15 residues. The DNA of the CDR3 is TGCAGCGTCCTGGGACTTACGAGCTCCTACAATGAGCAGTTCTTC. Translating it yields CSVLGLTSSYNEQFF.

The rearrangement joins TRBV23-1 to TRBJ2-1, with D perhaps TRBD2 (6 bases). TRBV23-1 is an ORF, and what it does is uncertain. This CDR3 is built from 13 residues. The V gene lost 6 bases and the J gene lost 9 bases, with 15 bases spanning the gap. The CDR3 sequence is CASRRKTAGEQFF. The CDR3 DNA reads as TGCGCCAGCAGGAGGAAAACAGCGGGTGAGCAGTTCTTC.

The chain links TRBV24-1 to TRBJ1-5; tentatively, D is TRBD1 (6 bases). The V and J ends lost 4 bases and 4 bases respectively, with 19 bases between them. The germline CDR1 and CDR2 sequences are KGHDR and SFDVKD. This CDR3 region has 17 residues. CDR3 DNA: TGTGCCACCAGTGAGCGACCCGTTTCCGGACAGAATCAGCCCCAGCATTTT. This encodes CATSERPVSGQNQPQHF.

The chain couples TRBV27 to TRBJ2-2, with 8 positions matching TRBD1. This CDR3 has 16 residues. The V segment lost 2 bases and the J segment 1 base; nucleotides outside the gene matches: 3. Germline loops: CDR1 MNHEY, CDR2 SMNVEV (reference sequence). The CDR3 bases are TGTGCCAGCAGTTTACAGGGGGCGATGAACACCGGGGAGCTGTTTTTT. It yields the protein CASSLQGAMNTGELFF.

There are a few counts of this clone. The chain employs TRBV2 and TRBJ2-3; TRBD2 agrees at 8 bases. V shed 8 bases, J shed 4 bases, and the junction held 14 bases outside the gene matches. The CDR3 extends over 16 amino acids. Germline lookup yields CDR1 SNHLY and CDR2 FYNNEI. CDR3 region: CASQGMRAGVADTQYF. For the CDR3, the DNA is TGTGCCAGCCAAGGGATGAGAGCGGGAGTAGCAGATACGCAGTATTTT.

The chain carries TRBV15 and TRBJ2-7, with 8 bases fitting TRBD1. Per the germline V gene, CDR1 is LNHNV and CDR2 is YYDKDF (reference sequence). The CDR3 loop spans 17 amino acids. The junction had 12 bases not matched to a gene; V was cut back by 0 bases and J by 5 bases. In DNA, the CDR3 is TGTGCCACCAGCAGAGAGTTAGCCGGGACAGGCTCTAACGAGCAGTACTTC. It translates to CATSRELAGTGSNEQYF.

This chain uses TRBV7-8 with TRBJ2-5; 8 positions match TRBD2. CDR1 SGHVS and CDR2 FQNEAQ come from the germline V gene. CDR3 length: 15 residues. Unmatched junction bases numbered 7, after V lost 7 bases and J lost 0 bases. The DNA for the CDR3 is TGTGCCAGCACCCAAGGAGCGGGGGACCAAGAGACCCAGTACTTC. This sequence encodes CASTQGAGDQETQYF.

The rearrangement uses TRBV9 and TRBJ2-2, with D uncertain. The germline V gene encodes CDR1 SGDLS and CDR2 YYNGEE. This CDR3 has 15 amino acids. The ends were cut back, 2 bases at V and 0 bases at J, with 8 bases in the middle. CDR3 region: CASSVGVPNTGELFF. CDR3 DNA sequence: TGTGCCAGCAGCGTGGGCGTACCGAACACCGGGGAGCTGTTTTTT.

Regarding this clone: An end of the junction differs from the germline gene, which may be a read error. This chain joins TRBV10-1 and TRBJ1-2; 7 bases are a match to TRBD1. The CDR3 sequence is 10 residues long. Germline V CDR1 and CDR2: WNHNN, SYGVQD (reference sequence). The CDR3 DNA sequence: TGCGCCAGAAACGACAGGGAGCTTTCCTTC. This gives the protein CARNDRELSF.

V usage is TRBV28 and J usage is TRBJ1-1, with D tentatively TRBD1 (5 bases). Germline V gene data show CDR1 as MDHEN and CDR2 as SYDVKM. The CDR3 is 13 amino acids. V dropped 2 bases and J dropped 6 bases, with 10 bases sitting between them. CDR3: CASSLTQGSEAFF. The DNA of the CDR3 is TGTGCCAGCAGTTTAACTCAGGGATCTGAAGCTTTCTTT. Using reference TRBV28 and TRBJ1-1 for the parts outside the CDR3, the full variable domain is DVKVTQSSRYLVKRTGEKVFLECVQDMDHENMFWYRQDPGLGLRLIYFSYDVKMKEKGDIPEGYSVSREKKERFSLILESASTNQTSMYLCASSLTQGSEAFFGQGTRLTVV.

This clone was observed a few times. The V and J genes are TRBV10-1 and TRBJ2-2; TRBD2 aligns across 9 bases. This CDR3 is built from 15 residues. Germline V gives CDR1 WNHNN, CDR2 SYGVQD (reference sequence). V gave up 7 bases and J gave up 6 bases; unmatched junction bases: 9. The CDR3 DNA sequence: TGCGCCAGCACCCCGGGACTAGCTCCCCCCGGGGAGCTGTTTTTT. Translation gives CASTPGLAPPGELFF.

J is TRBJ2-2 and V is TRBV11-2; 9 nucleotides align to TRBD1. Germline V gives CDR1 SGHAT, CDR2 FQNNGV. The V gene end was trimmed by 4 bases and the J gene end by 1 base; junction bases not matched to a gene: 10. The CDR3 contains 18 residues. CDR3 in amino acids: CASSYFTGGYVNTGELFF. The CDR3 DNA reads TGTGCCAGCAGCTACTTCACAGGGGGCTACGTGAACACCGGGGAGCTGTTTTTT.

The chain uses TRBV29-1 and TRBJ2-3; 8 nucleotides line up with TRBD1. Germline V CDR1 and CDR2: SQVTM, ANQGSEA. The CDR3 runs 15 residues. The trim removed 3 bases at V and 0 bases at J, leaving 5 bases unmatched. CDR3 in DNA: TGCAGCGTTGAGGGGACAGGAGATAGCACAGATACGCAGTATTTT. It is translated as CSVEGTGDSTDTQYF.

The rearrangement joins TRBV5-4 to TRBJ2-5; 7 bases agree with TRBD1. Trimming at V came to 4 bases and at J to 7 bases, leaving 10 bases not matched to a gene. Germline lookup yields CDR1 SGHNT and CDR2 YYREEE (reference sequence). The CDR3 has 14 amino acids. CDR3 loop: CASSPGGAKGTQYF. The CDR3 region has the DNA TGTGCCAGCAGCCCAGGGGGTGCCAAGGGGACCCAGTACTTC.

In this sample, this clone turned up a few times. The rearrangement joins TRBV19 to TRBJ1-6; TRBD1 aligns across 7 bases. The junction had 13 bases not matched to a gene; V was cut back by 5 bases and J by 9 bases. The CDR3 is 16 amino acids. Germline V gene data show CDR1 as LNHDA and CDR2 as SQIVND (reference sequence). Here the CDR3 reads CASSSFQGGVTSPLHF. The CDR3 region has the DNA TGTGCCAGTAGTTCGTTTCAGGGGGGAGTCACTTCACCCCTCCACTTT. Looking up the rest from reference TRBV19 and TRBJ1-6 gives the full variable domain: DGGITQSPKYLFRKEGQNVTLSCEQNLNHDAMYWYRQDPGQGLRLIYYSQIVNDFQKGDIAEGYSVSREKKESFPLTVTSAQKNPTAFYLCASSSFQGGVTSPLHFGNGTRLTVT.

This rearrangement joins TRBV5-1 to TRBJ1-1; the D is unclear. V gave up 0 bases and J gave up 5 bases, with 11 bases separating them. CDR1 SGHRS and CDR2 YFSETQ come from the germline V gene. This CDR3 comprises 14 residues. The CDR3 loop is CASSLVSGGTEAFF. The CDR3 nucleotides read TGCGCCAGCAGCTTGGTAAGCGGAGGGACTGAAGCTTTCTTT.

J is TRBJ2-7 and V is TRBV19; D might be TRBD1 (6 bases). The CDR3 covers 16 residues. Germline CDR1 and CDR2: LNHDA and SQIVND (reference sequence). V was shortened by 5 bases and J by 1 base, with 18 bases between the two germline ends. In nucleotides, the CDR3 is TGTGCCAGTAGTTCACAACACGGACAGCCGTCCTACGAGCAGTACTTC. Translation gives CASSSQHGQPSYEQYF.

This clone was observed a few times. The chain uses TRBV25-1 and TRBJ1-1, with 8 bases lining up with TRBD1. Per germline, CDR1 MGHDK and CDR2 SYGVNS. The CDR3 has 13 amino acids. Losses at the gene ends were 6 bases for V and 3 bases for J; bases not matched to a gene: 3. CDR3 amino acids: CASRQGVDTEAFF. The CDR3, as DNA: TGTGCCAGCAGACAGGGGGTCGACACTGAAGCTTTCTTT. Full variable domain (remainder filled in from reference TRBV25-1 and TRBJ1-1): EADIYQTPRYLVIGTGKKITLECSQTMGHDKMYWYQQDPGMELHLIHYSYGVNSTEKGDLSSESTVSRIRTEHFPLTLESARPSHTSQYLCASRQGVDTEAFFGQGTRLTVV.

This chain uses TRBV18 with TRBJ2-7; TRBD2 aligns across 7 bases. CDR3 size: 16 residues. From germline, CDR1 is KGHSH and CDR2 LQKENI. The ends lost 4 bases at V and 0 bases at J; junction bases unmatched: 9. The CDR3 protein is CASSLPRASGSYEQYF. The CDR3 nucleotides are TGTGCCAGCTCACTACCCAGGGCTAGCGGCTCCTACGAGCAGTACTTC.